The entry below gives a single T cell receptor beta chain sequence along with its context. Antigen: not known. Each cell subset's genomic DNA was divided evenly among several immunoSEQ plates. The assay was immunoSEQ multiplex PCR, and TCRdb's table has in-frame clones only and misses some. This sample has hundreds of thousands of clones, with around 97% found just once. This sample is part of a study of shared clonotypes between healthy human individuals. Overall study findings and caveats: Researchers sampled blood only, noting tissue repertoires likely differ. Among a few donors, roughly 5.4% of naive CD4 clonotypes were found in common.

CDR1 LNHDA and CDR2 SQIVND come from the germline V gene (reference sequence). The CDR3 runs to 15 residues. Trimming shortened V by 5 bases and J by 1 base, and 14 bases separated the two germline ends. The sample taken for sequencing was naive CD4+ T cells sorted from blood. Subset defined: CD45RA+ positively selected. The TCR was taken from a woman aged 30 to 39 in good health. The gene calls are TRBV19 and TRBJ1-1, with TRBD1 as a possible D gene (6 bases). As DNA, the CDR3 is TGTGCCAGTAGTCCCAGACTCAGGGGGAACACTGAAGCTTTCTTT. Protein: CASSPRLRGNTEAFF. Drawing the rest from reference TRBV19 and TRBJ1-1, the complete variable domain is DGGITQSPKYLFRKEGQNVTLSCEQNLNHDAMYWYRQDPGQGLRLIYYSQIVNDFQKGDIAEGYSVSREKKESFPLTVTSAQKNPTAFYLCASSPRLRGNTEAFFGQGTRLTVV.